These 19 T cell receptor beta chains originate from one sample sequenced in a study of persistence of HIV-infected CD4 T cells. This was the immunoSEQ version 4 assay in survey mode. Clones were read by immunoSEQ multiplex PCR, and TCRdb kept only the in-frame ones, dropping some. The data show some 37,000 clones, 80% to 85% seen once. The antigens these receptors bind are not known. The stimulus was an HIV-1 Gag 15-mer peptide pool, approximately 0.93 ug/peptide/mL. Sorted nonresponding memory CD4+ T cells were CD40L-negative, CD69-negative, CD45RO-high. The sample was cultured CD4+ T cells from PBMCs, taken from a patient who received antiretroviral therapy. These receptors were taken from an adult with HIV. The donor label of this sample is uncertain.

The chain couples TRBV7-3 to TRBJ1-4, with 7 bases matching TRBD1. Germline assignment: CDR1 SGHTA and CDR2 FQGTGA. V dropped 0 bases and J dropped 6; count of bases not matched to a gene: 4. The CDR3 covers 15 residues. CDR3 coding DNA: TGTGCCAGCAGCTTAACAGGGGGCGGTGATGAAAAACTGTTTTTT. It translates to CASSLTGGGDEKLFF.

This clone was observed a single time. The gene calls are TRBV29-1 and TRBJ2-3, with D perhaps matching TRBD1 (5 bases). The CDR3 length is 16 residues. Germline CDR1 is SQVTM and CDR2 is ANQGSEA. Trimming took 6 bases from V and 1 from J, leaving 20 bases between them. DNA of the CDR3: TGCAGCGTCAAAGGGGCTCCCCGAGGTCGCACAGATACGCAGTATTTT. The encoded protein is CSVKGAPRGRTDTQYF.

The chain links TRBV25-1 to TRBJ1-4; D remains unclear. This CDR3 is built from 15 residues. V shed 4 bases and J shed 4 bases, with 13 bases lying between them. Germline V gene sequence: CDR1 MGHDK, CDR2 SYGVNS. Here the CDR3 DNA reads TGTGCCAGCAGTGGATACACAGTCCTTAATGAAAAACTGTTTTTT. Amino acids: CASSGYTVLNEKLFF.

J is TRBJ2-3 and V is TRBV5-1; TRBD1 might be the D (6 bases). Germline CDR1 SGHRS, CDR2 YFSETQ. V lost 2 bases and J lost 3, with 16 bases in between. The CDR3 contains 16 residues. CDR3 loop: CASSFRSQGGTDTQYF. The DNA for the CDR3 is TGCGCCAGCAGCTTTCGTTCACAGGGTGGAACAGATACGCAGTATTTT.

The V call is TRBV7-2, the J call TRBJ1-1; the D gene is possibly TRBD1 (5 bases). Germline V CDR1 and CDR2: SGHTA, FQGNSA. This CDR3 has 14 amino acids. Trimming removed 4 bases from V and 2 bases from J, with 11 bases in between. The CDR3 here is CASSYRGRNTEAFF. In DNA, the CDR3 is TGTGCCAGCAGCTACCGGGGCCGCAACACTGAAGCTTTCTTT.

This rearrangement joins TRBV5-1 to TRBJ1-2, with unresolved D. Trimming took off 0 bases at V and 5 bases at J, with 8 bases between the two ends. The CDR3 spans 13 residues. Germline V lookup: CDR1 SGHRS, CDR2 YFSETQ. The CDR3 spells CASSLAPEYGYTF. The CDR3 DNA follows: TGCGCCAGCAGCTTGGCCCCAGAGTATGGCTACACCTTC. Variable domain in full (rest from reference TRBV5-1 and TRBJ1-2): KAGVTQTPRYLIKTRGQQVTLSCSPISGHRSVSWYQQTPGQGLQFLFEYFSETQRNKGNFPGRFSGRQFSNSRSEMNVSTLELGDSALYLCASSLAPEYGYTFGSGTRLTVV.

The CDR3 DNA reads as TGTGCCAGTAGTATCCCGACAGGGGGAGGCAAAAACATTCAGTACTTC. This translates into CASSIPTGGGKNIQYF. The chain employs TRBV19 and TRBJ2-4, with 9 bases aligning to TRBD1. Germline assignment: CDR1 LNHDA and CDR2 SQIVND (reference sequence). With 3 bases clipped from V and 3 bases from J, the junction kept 6 bases outside the gene matches. This CDR3 has 16 residues.

The rearrangement joins TRBV2 to TRBJ1-3; D might be TRBD1 (6 bases). Trimming cost V 5 bases and J 9 bases, with 14 bases left between them. This CDR3 contains 13 residues. Looked up from germline, CDR1 is SNHLY and CDR2 is FYNNEI. CDR3 protein: CASSLRDTTTIYF. The CDR3 nucleotides read TGTGCCAGCAGTCTTCGGGACACCACCACCATATATTTT. Variable domain in full (rest from reference TRBV2 and TRBJ1-3): EPEVTQTPSHQVTQMGQEVILRCVPISNHLYFYWYRQILGQKVEFLVSFYNNEISEKSEIFDDQFSVERPDGSNFTLKIRSTKLEDSAMYFCASSLRDTTTIYFGEGSWLTVV.

This chain joins TRBV3-1 (or the pseudogene TRBV3-2) and TRBJ1-1; no firm D call. The CDR3 has 11 amino acids. Trimming stripped 4 bases from V and 7 bases from J, with 7 bases between. The germline V gene has CDR1 LGHDT and CDR2 YNNKEL (reference sequence). The CDR3, as DNA: TGTGCCAGCAGCCGCCAGAGTGAAGCTTTCTTT. It codes for CASSRQSEAFF.

This rearrangement joins TRBV6-5 to TRBJ1-3, with D hard to call. CDR1 is MNHEY, CDR2 SVGAGI, per germline. This CDR3 spans 16 amino acids. V lost 4 bases, J lost 4 bases, and 17 bases lay in between. The chain's CDR3 is CASSSPFEASGNTIYF. CDR3 DNA: TGTGCCAGCAGTTCCCCGTTCGAAGCCTCCGGAAACACCATATATTTT.

This rearrangement joins TRBV25-1 to TRBJ1-3; 9 positions agree with TRBD1. The junction had 7 bases not matched to a gene; V was cut back by 6 bases and J by 7 bases. The CDR3 loop spans 14 amino acids. Germline CDR1 is MGHDK and CDR2 is SYGVNS. As DNA, the CDR3 is TGTGCCAGCAGCGTAACAGGGGGCGGCAACACCATATATTTT. This gives the protein CASSVTGGGNTIYF.

This chain joins TRBV6-6 and TRBJ2-2; 8 bases map to TRBD1. After removal of 7 bases from V and 4 bases from J, the junction contained 8 bases not matched to a gene. CDR1 MNHNY and CDR2 SVGAGI come from the germline V gene (reference sequence). This CDR3 region has 15 residues. CDR3 protein: CASTPGQGATGELFF. In nucleotides, the CDR3 is TGTGCCAGCACCCCCGGACAGGGAGCCACCGGGGAGCTGTTTTTT.

This chain uses TRBV5-8 with TRBJ1-1, with 10 bases aligning to TRBD1. CDR3 length: 14 residues. CDR1 and CDR2 from the germline V gene are SGHTS and YDEGEE. The junction had 5 bases not matched to a gene; V was cut back by 3 bases and J by 6 bases. The CDR3 here is CASSSGQGVSEAFF. Here the CDR3 DNA reads TGTGCCAGCAGCTCCGGACAGGGGGTCTCTGAAGCTTTCTTT.

This clone occurred a few times. The chain's CDR3 is CASSQDVRGQGLREQYF. CDR3 DNA sequence: TGTGCCAGCAGCCAAGACGTCAGGGGACAGGGTTTAAGGGAGCAGTACTTC. The V call is TRBV4-2, the J call TRBJ2-7; 9 bases are shared with TRBD1. Germline-derived CDR1 and CDR2 are LGHNA and YNFKEQ. V gave up 0 bases and J gave up 7 bases; unmatched junction bases: 13. The CDR3 is 17 residues long.

V gene TRBV4-2 combines with J gene TRBJ2-5; 7 nucleotides agree with TRBD1. Germline V lookup: CDR1 LGHNA, CDR2 YNFKEQ. The CDR3 length is 14 residues. Trimming removed 4 bases from V and 5 bases from J; junction bases left unmatched: 7. CDR3 residues: CASSPRQGGETQYF. As DNA, the CDR3 is TGTGCCAGCAGCCCAAGACAGGGTGGGGAGACCCAGTACTTC.

The V call is TRBV7-9, the J call TRBJ2-3, with D possibly TRBD2 on 5 matching bases. Germline CDR1 is SEHNR and CDR2 is FQNEAQ (reference sequence). The CDR3 is 15 residues long. The V gene lost 1 base and the J gene lost 3 bases, with 11 bases spanning the gap. DNA of the CDR3: TGTGCCAGCAGCTTAGGAGGGAGTGAGACAGATACGCAGTATTTT. Protein product: CASSLGGSETDTQYF.

This clone is a singleton in its sample. The V gene is TRBV21-1, the J gene TRBJ1-1. TRBV21-1 is recorded as a pseudogene. The CDR3 has 12 residues. The chain's CDR3 is CASSKEVGEAFF. The CDR3 nucleotides read TGTGCCAGCAGCAAAGAAGTAGGTGAAGCTTTCTTT.

This clone was seen more than once but under ten times. The chain joins TRBV5-1 to TRBJ1-2; D is perhaps TRBD1 (5 bases). This CDR3 region has 16 residues. V was shortened by 0 bases and J by 6 bases, with 18 bases between the two germline ends. The V gene's germline CDR1 is SGHRS and CDR2 YFSETQ. CDR3 amino acids: CASSLEGSGWGNGYTF. The CDR3 nucleotides are TGCGCCAGCAGCTTGGAAGGGTCGGGTTGGGGCAATGGCTACACCTTC.

The chain is built from TRBV5-1 and TRBJ2-1; D may be TRBD1 (6 bases). The CDR3 has 14 residues. CDR1 and CDR2 (germline): SGHRS, YFSETQ. V gave up 1 base and J gave up 9 bases, with 14 bases separating them. The CDR3 here is CASSLLDRSAEQFF. CDR3 DNA: TGCGCCAGCAGCTTGCTCGACAGGTCAGCTGAGCAGTTCTTC.